Listed below are T cell receptor beta chains from one sample, sequenced in a study of blood T cell repertoires in COVID-19. Libraries were prepared by immunoSEQ multiplex PCR; TCRdb keeps only in-frame clonotypes and omits some of them. The sample yields about 250,000 clones, 86% seen once. Sample: peripheral blood. Receptors were obtained from a young woman with active or convalescent COVID-19. CDR3s leave out the opening cysteine and the closing phenylalanine or tryptophan. Each record gives: V gene, D gene, CDR3 protein. A D gene is named only where the DNA matches it firmly.

TRBV4-2 - ASSHPPTGNGNTIY
TRBV11-2 - ASSASGLSAEKLF
TRBV7-9 TRBD1 ASSADRGAYNEQF
TRBV19 TRBD1 ASSNRGREKLF
TRBV6-4 TRBD2 ASIQHSGGPFYEQY
TRBV6-5 TRBD1 ASSYDVRGPDQPQH
TRBV6-2/TRBV6-3 TRBD2 ASSSSGTTHETQY
TRBV18 - ASSPTGGSNEKLF
TRBV10-3 TRBD1 AISESGQGNSQPQH
TRBV19 - ASSIDRRGGQY
TRBV5-1 - ASSSAVGINTEAF
TRBV6-5 - ASSYQGPYEQY
TRBV7-2 - ASSLVGSSSGNTIY
TRBV7-3 - ASSMGPQETQY
TRBV2 TRBD1 ATQGQGLTEAF
TRBV29-1 - SVESGERETQY
TRBV27 TRBD2 ASSLSGAITDTQY
TRBV5-1 TRBD1 ASSGRGLNEQF
TRBV4-3 TRBD1 ASSQIGQGQTTNEKLF
TRBV7-2 - ASSLAPTGTTYEQY
TRBV28 - ASSFLEGVGNYGYT
TRBV29-1 - SGGLAAAGETQY
TRBV19 TRBD1 ASIGQGAWNQPQH
TRBV28 - ASSPLNQPQH
TRBV18 - ASSPGLPGSGANVLT
TRBV6-2/TRBV6-3 TRBD2 ASSYGSRGGAYNEQF
TRBV6-1 - ASSDLQGEGELF
TRBV28 TRBD2 ASSLAGDSYEQY
TRBV9 - ASSVNSLMNTEAF
TRBV3-1/TRBV3-2 - ASSQGLGPTGNIRTEAF
TRBV4-3 TRBD1 ASSLTTGGYSPLH